This T cell receptor beta chain was sequenced in a study of PD-L1 blockade in urothelial cancer. Overall study context: Patients took up atezolizumab around 2014 at 1,200 mg intravenously every 3 weeks. Median blood clonality was about 0.086, with 75,000 to 100,000 unique TCRs. From 0 to 3 prior chemotherapy regimens had been given to the patients.

As to time point: peripheral blood 6 weeks after treatment start. There are 17 residues in the CDR3. Trimming removed 1 base at V and 5 bases at J, with 17 bases between. Per germline, CDR1 SGHTA and CDR2 FQGTGA. Every PCR received spiked-in synthetic TCR analog templates. Produced via immunoSEQ multiplex PCR; TCRdb's table is partial and in-frame only. The table has around 80,000 clones, approximately 90% seen once. The receptor was isolated from a woman of 80 years or more with urothelial cancer. This chain links TRBV7-3 with TRBJ2-2; perhaps TRBD2 as D (6 bases). This sample comprised PBMCs, obtained around atezolizumab (anti-PD-L1) treatment. The DNA of the CDR3 is TGTGCCAGCAGCTTAATGGCCGGGGGTGCGGGAACCGGGGAGCTGTTTTTT. This translates into CASSLMAGGAGTGELFF.